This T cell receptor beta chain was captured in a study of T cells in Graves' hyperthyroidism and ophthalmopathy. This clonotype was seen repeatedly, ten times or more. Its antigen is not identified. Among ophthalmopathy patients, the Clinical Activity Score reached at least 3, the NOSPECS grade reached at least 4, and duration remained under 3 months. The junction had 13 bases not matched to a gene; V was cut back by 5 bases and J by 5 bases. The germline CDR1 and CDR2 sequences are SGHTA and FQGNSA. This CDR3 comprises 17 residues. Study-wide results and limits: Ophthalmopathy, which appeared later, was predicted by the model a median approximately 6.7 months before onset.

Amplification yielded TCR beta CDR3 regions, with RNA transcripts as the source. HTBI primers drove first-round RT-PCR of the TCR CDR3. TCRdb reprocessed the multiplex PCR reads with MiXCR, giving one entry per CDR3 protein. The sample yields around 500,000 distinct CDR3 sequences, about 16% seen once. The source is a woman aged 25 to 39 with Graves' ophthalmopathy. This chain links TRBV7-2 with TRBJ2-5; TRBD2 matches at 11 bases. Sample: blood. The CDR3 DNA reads TGTGCCAGCAGCCTTATCGGCCGACTAGCGGGACGGGAGACCCAGTACTTC. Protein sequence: CASSLIGRLAGRETQYF.